Here is one T cell receptor beta chain with its context. The data were taken from a study of blood T cell repertoires in COVID-19. Study in general: PBMCs, B-cell-depleted T cells, or T cells provided the cDNA or gDNA that made up the material.

The CDR3 consists of 14 residues. Trimming took off 2 bases at V and 5 bases at J, with 11 bases between the two ends. CDR1 is KGHDR and CDR2 is SFDVKD in the germline V gene. Measured with immunoSEQ multiplex PCR; TCRdb has only the in-frame clones, and not every one. The table shows 200,000 to 300,000 clones, with roughly 76% occurring only once. The sequenced material came from peripheral blood. V usage is TRBV24-1 and J usage is TRBJ2-5, with a tentative D call TRBD1 (6 bases). The sequence was collected from an elderly woman with COVID-19, enrolled during active disease. CDR3 region: CATSDYRADETQYF. The CDR3 DNA sequence: TGTGCCACCAGTGATTACAGGGCCGATGAGACCCAGTACTTC.